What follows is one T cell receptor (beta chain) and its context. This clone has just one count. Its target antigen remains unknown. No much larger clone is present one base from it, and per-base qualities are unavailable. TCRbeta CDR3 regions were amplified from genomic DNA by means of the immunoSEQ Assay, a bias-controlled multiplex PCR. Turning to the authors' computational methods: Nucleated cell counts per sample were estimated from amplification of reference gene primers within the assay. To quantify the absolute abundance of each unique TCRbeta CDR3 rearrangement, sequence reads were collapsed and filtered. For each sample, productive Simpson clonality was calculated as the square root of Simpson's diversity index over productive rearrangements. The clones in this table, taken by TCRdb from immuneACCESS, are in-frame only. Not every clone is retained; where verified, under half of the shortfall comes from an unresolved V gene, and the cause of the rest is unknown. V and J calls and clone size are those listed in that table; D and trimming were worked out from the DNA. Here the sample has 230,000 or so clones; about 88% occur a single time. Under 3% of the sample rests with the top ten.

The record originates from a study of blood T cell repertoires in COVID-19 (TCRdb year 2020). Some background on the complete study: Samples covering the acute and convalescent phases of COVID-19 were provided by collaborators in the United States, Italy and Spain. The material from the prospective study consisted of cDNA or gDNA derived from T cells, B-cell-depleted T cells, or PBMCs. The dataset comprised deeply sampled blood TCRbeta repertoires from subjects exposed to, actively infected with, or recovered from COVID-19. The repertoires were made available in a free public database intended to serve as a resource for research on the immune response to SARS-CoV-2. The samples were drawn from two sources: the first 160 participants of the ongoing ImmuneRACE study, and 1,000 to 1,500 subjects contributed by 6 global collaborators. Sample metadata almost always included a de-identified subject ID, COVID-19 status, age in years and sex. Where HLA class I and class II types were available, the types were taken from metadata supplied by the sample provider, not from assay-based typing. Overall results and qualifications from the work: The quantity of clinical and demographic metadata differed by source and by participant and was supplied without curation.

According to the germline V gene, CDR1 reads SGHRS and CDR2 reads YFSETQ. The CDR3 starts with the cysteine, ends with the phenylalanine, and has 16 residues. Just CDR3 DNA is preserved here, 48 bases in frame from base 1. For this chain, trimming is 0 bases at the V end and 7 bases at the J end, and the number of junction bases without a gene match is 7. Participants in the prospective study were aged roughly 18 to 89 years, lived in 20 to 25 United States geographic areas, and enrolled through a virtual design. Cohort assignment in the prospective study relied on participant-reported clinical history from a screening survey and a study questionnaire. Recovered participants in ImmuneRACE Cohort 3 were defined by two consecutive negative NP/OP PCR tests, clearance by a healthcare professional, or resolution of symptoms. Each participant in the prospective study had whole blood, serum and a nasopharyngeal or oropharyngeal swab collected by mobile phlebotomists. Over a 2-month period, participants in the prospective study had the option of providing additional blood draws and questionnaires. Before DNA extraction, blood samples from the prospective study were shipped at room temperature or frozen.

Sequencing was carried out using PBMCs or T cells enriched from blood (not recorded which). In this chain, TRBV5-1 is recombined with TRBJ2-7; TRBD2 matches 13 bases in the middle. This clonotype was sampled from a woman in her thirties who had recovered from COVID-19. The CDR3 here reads CASSLALGTSGDEQYF. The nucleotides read TGCGCCAGCAGCTTGGCCTTAGGGACTAGCGGGGATGAGCAGTACTTC.